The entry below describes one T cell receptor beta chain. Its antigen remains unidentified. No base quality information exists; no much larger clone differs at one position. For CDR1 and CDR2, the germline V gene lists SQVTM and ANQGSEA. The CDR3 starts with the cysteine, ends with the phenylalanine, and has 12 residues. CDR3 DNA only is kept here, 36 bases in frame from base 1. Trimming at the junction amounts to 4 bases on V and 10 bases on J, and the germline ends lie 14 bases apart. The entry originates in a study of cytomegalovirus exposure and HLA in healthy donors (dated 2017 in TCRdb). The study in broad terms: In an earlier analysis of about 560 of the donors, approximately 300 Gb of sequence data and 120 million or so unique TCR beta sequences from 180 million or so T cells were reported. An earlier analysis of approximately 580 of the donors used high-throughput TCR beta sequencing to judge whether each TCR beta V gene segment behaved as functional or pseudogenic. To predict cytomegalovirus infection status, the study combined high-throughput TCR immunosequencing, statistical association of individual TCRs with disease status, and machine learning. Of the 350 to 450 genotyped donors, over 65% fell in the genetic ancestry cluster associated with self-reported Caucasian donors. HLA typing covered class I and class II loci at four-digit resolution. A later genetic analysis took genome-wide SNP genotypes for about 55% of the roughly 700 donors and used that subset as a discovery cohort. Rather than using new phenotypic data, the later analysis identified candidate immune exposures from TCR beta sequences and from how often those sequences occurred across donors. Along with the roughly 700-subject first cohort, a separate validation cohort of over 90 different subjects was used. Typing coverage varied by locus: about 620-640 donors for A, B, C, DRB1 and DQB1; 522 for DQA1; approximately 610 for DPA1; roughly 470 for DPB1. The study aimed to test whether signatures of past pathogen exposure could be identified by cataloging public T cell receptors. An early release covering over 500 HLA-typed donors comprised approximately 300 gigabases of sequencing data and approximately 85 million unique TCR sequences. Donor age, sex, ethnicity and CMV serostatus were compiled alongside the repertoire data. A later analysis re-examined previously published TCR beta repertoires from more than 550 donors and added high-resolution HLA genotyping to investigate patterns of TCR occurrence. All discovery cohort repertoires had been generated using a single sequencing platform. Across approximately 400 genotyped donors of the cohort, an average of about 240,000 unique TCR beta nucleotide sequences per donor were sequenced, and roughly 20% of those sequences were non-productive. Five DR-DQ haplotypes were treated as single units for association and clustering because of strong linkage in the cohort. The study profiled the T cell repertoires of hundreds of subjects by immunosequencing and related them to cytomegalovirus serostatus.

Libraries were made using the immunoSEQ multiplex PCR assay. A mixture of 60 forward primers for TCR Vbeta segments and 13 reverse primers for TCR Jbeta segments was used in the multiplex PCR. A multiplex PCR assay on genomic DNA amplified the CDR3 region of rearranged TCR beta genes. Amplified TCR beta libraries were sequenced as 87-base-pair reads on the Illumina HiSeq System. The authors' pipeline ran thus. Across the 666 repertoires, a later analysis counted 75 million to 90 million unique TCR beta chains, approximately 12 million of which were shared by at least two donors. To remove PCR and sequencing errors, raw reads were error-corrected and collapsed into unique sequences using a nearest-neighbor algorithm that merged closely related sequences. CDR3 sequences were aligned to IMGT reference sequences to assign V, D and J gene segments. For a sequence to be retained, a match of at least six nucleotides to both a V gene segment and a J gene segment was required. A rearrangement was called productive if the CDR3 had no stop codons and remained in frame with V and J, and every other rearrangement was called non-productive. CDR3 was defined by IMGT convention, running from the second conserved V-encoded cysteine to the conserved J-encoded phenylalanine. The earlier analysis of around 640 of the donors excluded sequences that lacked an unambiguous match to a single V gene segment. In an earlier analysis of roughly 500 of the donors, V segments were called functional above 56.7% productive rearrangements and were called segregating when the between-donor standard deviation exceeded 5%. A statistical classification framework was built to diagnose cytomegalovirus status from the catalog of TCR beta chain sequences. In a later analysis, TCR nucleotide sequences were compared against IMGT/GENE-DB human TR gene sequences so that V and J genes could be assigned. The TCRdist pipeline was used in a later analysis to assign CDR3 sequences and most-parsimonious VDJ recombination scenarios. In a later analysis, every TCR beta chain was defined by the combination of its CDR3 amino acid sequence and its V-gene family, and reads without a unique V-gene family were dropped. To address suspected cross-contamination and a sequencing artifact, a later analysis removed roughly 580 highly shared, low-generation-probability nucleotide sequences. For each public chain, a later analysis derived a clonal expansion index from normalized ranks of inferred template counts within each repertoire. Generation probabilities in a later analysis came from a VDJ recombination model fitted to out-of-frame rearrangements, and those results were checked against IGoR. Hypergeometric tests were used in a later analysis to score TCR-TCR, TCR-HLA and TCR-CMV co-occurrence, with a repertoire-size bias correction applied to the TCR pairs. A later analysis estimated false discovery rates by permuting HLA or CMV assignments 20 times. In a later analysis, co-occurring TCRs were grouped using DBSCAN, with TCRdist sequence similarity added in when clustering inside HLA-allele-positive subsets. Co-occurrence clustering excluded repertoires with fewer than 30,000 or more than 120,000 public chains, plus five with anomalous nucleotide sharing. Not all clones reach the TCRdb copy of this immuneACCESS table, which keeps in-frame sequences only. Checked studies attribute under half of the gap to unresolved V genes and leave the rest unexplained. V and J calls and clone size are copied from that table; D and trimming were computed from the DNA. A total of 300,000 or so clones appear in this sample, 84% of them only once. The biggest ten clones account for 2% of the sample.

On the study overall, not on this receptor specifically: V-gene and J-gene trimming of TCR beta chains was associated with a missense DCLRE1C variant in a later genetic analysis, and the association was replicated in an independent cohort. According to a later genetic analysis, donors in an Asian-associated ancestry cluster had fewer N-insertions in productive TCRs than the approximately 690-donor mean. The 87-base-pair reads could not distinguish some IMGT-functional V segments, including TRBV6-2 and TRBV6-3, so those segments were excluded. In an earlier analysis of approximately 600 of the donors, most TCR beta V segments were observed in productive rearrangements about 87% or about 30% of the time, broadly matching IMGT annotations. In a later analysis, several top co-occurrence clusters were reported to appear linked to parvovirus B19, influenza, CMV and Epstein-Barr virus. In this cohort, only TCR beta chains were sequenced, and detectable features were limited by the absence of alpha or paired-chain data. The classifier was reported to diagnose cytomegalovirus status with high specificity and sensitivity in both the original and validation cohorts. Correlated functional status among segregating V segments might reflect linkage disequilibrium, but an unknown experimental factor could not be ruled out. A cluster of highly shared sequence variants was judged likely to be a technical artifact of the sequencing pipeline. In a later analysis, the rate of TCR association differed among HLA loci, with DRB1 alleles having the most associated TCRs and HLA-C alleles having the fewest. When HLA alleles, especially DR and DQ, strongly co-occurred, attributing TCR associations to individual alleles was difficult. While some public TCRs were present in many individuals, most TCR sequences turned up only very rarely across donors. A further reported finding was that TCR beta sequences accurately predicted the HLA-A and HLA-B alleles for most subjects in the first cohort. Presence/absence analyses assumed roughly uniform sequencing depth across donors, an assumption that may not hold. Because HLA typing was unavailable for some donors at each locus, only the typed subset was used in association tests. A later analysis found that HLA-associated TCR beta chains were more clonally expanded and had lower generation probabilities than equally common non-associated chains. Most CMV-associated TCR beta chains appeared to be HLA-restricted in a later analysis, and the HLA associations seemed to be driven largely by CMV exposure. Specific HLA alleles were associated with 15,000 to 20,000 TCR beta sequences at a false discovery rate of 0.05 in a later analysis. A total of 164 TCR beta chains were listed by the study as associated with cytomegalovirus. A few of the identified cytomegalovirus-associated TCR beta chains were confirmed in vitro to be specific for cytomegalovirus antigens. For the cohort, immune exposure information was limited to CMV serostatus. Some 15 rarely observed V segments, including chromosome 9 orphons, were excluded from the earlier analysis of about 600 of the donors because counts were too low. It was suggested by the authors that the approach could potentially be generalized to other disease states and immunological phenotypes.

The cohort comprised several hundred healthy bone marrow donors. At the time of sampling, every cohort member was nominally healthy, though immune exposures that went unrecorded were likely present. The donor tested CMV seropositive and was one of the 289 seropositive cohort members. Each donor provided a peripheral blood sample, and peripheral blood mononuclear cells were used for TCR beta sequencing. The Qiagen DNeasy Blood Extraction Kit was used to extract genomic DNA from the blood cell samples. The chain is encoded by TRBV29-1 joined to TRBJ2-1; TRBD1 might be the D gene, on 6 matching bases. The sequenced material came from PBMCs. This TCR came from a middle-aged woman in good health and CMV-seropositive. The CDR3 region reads CSVGHSQGEQFF. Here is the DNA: TGCAGCGTTGGCCATTCACAGGGCGAGCAGTTCTTC.